This T cell receptor (beta chain) originates from a study of cytomegalovirus exposure and HLA in healthy donors. CDR3 length: 16 residues. Trimming shortened V by 0 bases and J by 7 bases, and 15 bases separated the two germline ends. Germline CDR1 and CDR2: LNHDA and SQIVND (reference sequence). This PCR relied on a set of 60 Vbeta primers and 13 Jbeta primers. The repertoire was sequenced with immunoSEQ multiplex PCR; TCRdb's copy has only in-frame clones and lacks some. This sample has about 170,000 clones; about 80% occur once, and the top ten carry roughly 1.9%. Each donor was nominally healthy when sampled (though unrecorded immune exposures were likely). General study results and limits: No immune exposure information besides CMV serostatus was available.

Points on this clone: No antigen is known for it.

The TCR comes from a woman in her 30s in good health and CMV-seropositive. Sequencing was done on a sample of PBMCs. This chain links TRBV19 with TRBJ1-4, with D possibly being TRBD1 (5 bases). This chain's CDR3 is CASSIDPRPGGEKLFF. The CDR3 region has the DNA TGTGCCAGTAGTATAGATCCTCGCCCGGGGGGTGAAAAACTGTTTTTT.